This T cell receptor (beta chain) was profiled in a study of T-cell reconstitution after alpha-beta-depleted transplantation in children. Study-wide results and caveats: Diversity and T-cell counts at one year after transplant derived mostly from new T cells.

Construction of the TCRbeta library involved unique molecular identifiers. From the PCR reads, TCRdb called clonotypes with MiXCR, one entry per CDR3 protein. The data hold about 1,000,000 distinct CDR3 sequences, with about 29% observed a single time. Comment on this clonotype: Its antigen remains unknown.

The CDR3 sequence is 15 residues long. Per germline, CDR1 MNHEY and CDR2 SMNVEV (reference sequence). Trimming cost V 5 bases and J 4 bases; bases outside gene matches: 8. This chain links TRBV27 with TRBJ2-3; TRBD1 agrees at 8 bases. Sequenced material: PBMCs, mostly from graft donor cells, taken 360 days after TCRalphabeta/CD19-depleted stem cell transplant. The sequence was collected from a boy less than two years old who had a stem cell transplant for SCID, so the T cells may come from the graft donor. CDR3 residues: CASSPTGVGADTQYF. CDR3 DNA sequence: TGTGCCAGCAGTCCGACAGGGGTCGGGGCAGATACGCAGTATTTT.